This TCR beta chain was recorded in a study of regulatory T cells in long-lasting Graves disease. Regarding time point: persistent/refractory GD, antithyroid drugs over 5 years with positive TRAb. The TCR library was made from RNA extracted from PBMCs. Germline-derived CDR1 and CDR2 are SGHAT and FQNNGV. Trimming shortened V by 6 bases and J by 5 bases, and 8 bases separated the two germline ends. The CDR3 covers 12 residues. Building the TCR beta libraries relied on iRepertoire HTBI primers, and CDR3 regions underwent Arm-PCR. TCRdb called the multiplex PCR reads again in MiXCR, with one record for every CDR3 protein. The table has nearly 350,000 distinct CDR3 sequences, about 18% seen once.

Specimen: peripheral blood mononuclear cells (PBMCs), collected when the disease was refractory, from a patient treated with antithyroid drugs. The receptor's source is a female donor with Graves disease. The V and J genes are TRBV11-2 and TRBJ2-1; the D gene could be TRBD1 or TRBD2 (5 bases each). This CDR3 reads CASRGRNNEQFF. CDR3 DNA sequence: TGTGCCAGCAGGGGACGAAACAATGAGCAGTTCTTC.